This T cell receptor (beta chain) was found in a study of blood T cell repertoires in COVID-19. Study information: Samples representing acute and convalescent COVID-19 were sourced from the United States, Italy and Spain. The analysed material was cDNA or gDNA that came from T cells, B-cell-depleted T cells, or PBMCs.

The CDR3 is made up of 18 amino acids. V lost 2 bases to trimming and J lost 2 bases, with 19 bases between them. The germline CDR1 and CDR2 sequences are LNHDA and SQIVND (reference sequence). Original processing notes: For nucleated cells, counts were estimated from reference gene primer amplification. The data were produced by immunoSEQ multiplex PCR, yet TCRdb's version contains in-frame clones alone and is incomplete. V and J calls and clone size come straight from that table; D and trimming were deduced from the DNA. The data show 110,000 or so clones, around 86% seen once. The origin of this receptor is a man at least 80 years old with acute or convalescent COVID-19. Sample: peripheral blood. The rearrangement joins TRBV19 to TRBJ1-5; D may be TRBD1 (5 bases). CDR3 bases: TGTGCCAGTAGTATACGATTTACGCGTCAGGGCGGCAATCAGCCCCAGCATTTT. Its protein product is CASSIRFTRQGGNQPQHF.